A single sample gave rise to the 17 T cell receptor beta chains below, sequenced in a study of CD8 T cells in ankylosing spondylitis. TCRdb re-derived calls from the 5' RACE reads in MiXCR, one entry per CDR3 protein. The data show some 130,000 distinct CDR3 sequences, with around 7.9% seen just once and roughly 12% held by the top ten. Sequencing input: blood, either unsorted or a sorted T cell fraction (not recorded which). All receptors derive from a female donor with ankylosing spondylitis or in good health (not recorded which).

In its sample, this clonotype was seen many times. V and J are TRBV7-2 and TRBJ2-5; D might be TRBD1 (5 bases). Germline V gives CDR1 SGHTA, CDR2 FQGNSA. V was pared by 8 bases and J by 3 bases, with 16 bases between. This CDR3 is 14 amino acids long. The CDR3 sequence is CASAGWGGEETQYF. CDR3 in DNA: TGTGCCAGCGCCGGGTGGGGCGGTGAAGAGACCCAGTACTTC.

This clonotype was recorded at least ten times. This sequence joins TRBV20-1 and TRBJ2-2, with 12 bases that match TRBD2. CDR3 size: 18 residues. V shed 0 bases and J 5 bases; nucleotides not matched to a gene: 10. Germline-derived CDR1 and CDR2 are DFQATT and SNEGSKA (reference sequence). The CDR3 reads CSARDRKTSGGYTGELFF. DNA of the CDR3: TGCAGTGCTAGAGACCGAAAAACTAGCGGGGGGTATACCGGGGAGCTGTTTTTT.

Ten or more counts support this clonotype. CDR3 in amino acids: CSAIRGFGNQPQHF. The CDR3, as DNA: TGCAGTGCAATCAGGGGGTTCGGCAATCAGCCCCAGCATTTT. The J gene is TRBJ1-5, the V gene TRBV20-1, with 7 bases matching TRBD1. The trim removed 6 bases at V and 2 bases at J, leaving 7 bases unmatched. Germline V gives CDR1 DFQATT, CDR2 SNEGSKA (reference sequence). The CDR3 has 14 residues.

This clonotype has ten or more counts. The rearrangement uses TRBV4-2 and TRBJ1-3; D uncertain. The length of the CDR3 is 15 residues. The ends were cut back, 6 bases at V and 2 bases at J, with 14 bases in the middle. Germline lookup yields CDR1 LGHNA and CDR2 YNFKEQ. This CDR3 reads CASRHATQAGNTIYF. The CDR3 coding sequence is TGTGCCAGCAGGCATGCGACTCAGGCTGGAAACACCATATATTTT.

In this sample, this clonotype turned up many times. V is TRBV3-1 and J is TRBJ1-3, with 7 bases lining up with TRBD1. The ends lost 4 bases at V and 6 bases at J; junction bases unmatched: 12. The CDR3 contains 16 residues. Germline-derived CDR1 and CDR2 are LGHDT and YNNKEL (reference sequence). The CDR3 DNA reads TGTGCCAGCAGCCTGGACAGGTCCATTTTCGCAAACACCATATATTTT. Translated: CASSLDRSIFANTIYF.

This clonotype was detected ten times or more. The chain is built from TRBV27 and TRBJ2-7; 12 bases match TRBD1. The CDR3 consists of 14 residues. V was clipped by 5 bases and J by 6 bases; unmatched bases: 5. CDR1 MNHEY and CDR2 SMNVEV come from the germline V gene (reference sequence). In DNA, the CDR3 is TGTGCCAGCAGTCGGGACAGGGGGCGTCCCGAGCAGTACTTC. Its protein is CASSRDRGRPEQYF.

This sequence joins TRBV7-2 and TRBJ1-1; 7 bases are a match to TRBD1. The CDR3 has 14 amino acids. J was trimmed by 2 bases and V by 5 bases; bases with no gene match: 5. Per the germline V gene, CDR1 is SGHTA and CDR2 is FQGNSA. CDR3 nucleotide sequence: TGTGCCAGCAGCCCAGCAGGGGGTAACACTGAAGCTTTCTTT. This codes for CASSPAGGNTEAFF.

Concerning this clonotype: This may be a read error: a much more frequent sequence differs by one nucleotide. This chain connects TRBV13 to TRBJ1-4, with D unresolved. Germline V gives CDR1 PRHDT, CDR2 FYEKMQ (reference sequence). The CDR3 is 12 residues long. The CDR3 sequence is CASSIGREKLFF. In DNA form, the CDR3 reads TGTGCCAGCAGCATAGGCCGGGAAAAACTGTTTTTT.

Concerning this clonotype: A single base separates this from a much larger clone, so it may be a read error. The chain is built from TRBV29-1 and TRBJ2-3; D not resolved. Trimming removed 3 bases from V and 2 bases from J, with 6 bases in between. The CDR3 consists of 12 residues. Germline-derived CDR1 and CDR2 are SQVTM and ANQGSEA. Here the CDR3 reads CSVDPDTDTQYF. As DNA, the CDR3 is TGCAGCGTTGACCCGGACACAGATACGCAGTATTTT.

At least ten counts were recorded for this clonotype. J is TRBJ1-5 and V is TRBV28, with D hard to call. Germline CDR1 and CDR2: MDHEN and SYDVKM. The CDR3 runs to 12 residues. Trimming took off 11 bases at V and 2 bases at J, with 10 bases between the two ends. The chain's CDR3 is CASEGRNQPQHF. CDR3 coding DNA: TGTGCCTCAGAAGGGCGCAATCAGCCCCAGCATTTT.

This clonotype has at least ten counts. The J gene is TRBJ1-2, the V gene TRBV5-1; 8 bases map to TRBD1. The ends lost 4 bases at V and 6 bases at J; junction bases unmatched: 5. Germline CDR1 SGHRS, CDR2 YFSETQ. This CDR3 contains 13 residues. CDR3 in amino acids: CASSPSGGDGYTF. The CDR3 DNA follows: TGCGCCAGCAGCCCGTCAGGGGGCGATGGCTACACCTTC.

In this sample, this clonotype turned up many times. The chain has TRBV20-1 and TRBJ2-1; 7 bases align to TRBD2. Germline assignment: CDR1 DFQATT and CDR2 SNEGSKA (reference sequence). J gave up 0 bases and V 5 bases, and 4 bases lay outside the gene matches. CDR3 size: 14 residues. This chain's CDR3 is CSAVGGSSYNEQFF. The CDR3 DNA follows: TGCAGTGCTGTGGGGGGGAGCTCCTACAATGAGCAGTTCTTC.

This clonotype was counted at least ten times. This chain uses TRBV29-1 with TRBJ1-1; D perhaps matches TRBD1 (5 bases). The length of the CDR3 is 14 residues. Trimming cost V 6 bases and J 1 base, with 15 bases left between them. CDR1 SQVTM and CDR2 ANQGSEA come from the germline V gene. The CDR3 DNA reads TGCAGCGTGGGGACCGATGATTGGAACACTGAAGCTTTCTTT. Protein product: CSVGTDDWNTEAFF. Together with reference TRBV29-1 and TRBJ1-1, the CDR3 gives the full variable domain: SAVISQKPSRDICQRGTSLTIQCQVDSQVTMMFWYRQQPGQSLTLIATANQGSEATYESGFVIDKFPISRPNLTFSTLTVSNMSPEDSSIYLCSVGTDDWNTEAFFGQGTRLTVV.

V usage is TRBV5-1 and J usage is TRBJ2-1, with TRBD2 matching over 11 bases. V was pared by 0 bases and J by 7 bases, with 3 bases of the junction left unmatched. The CDR3 sequence is 15 residues long. Per the germline V gene, CDR1 is SGHRS and CDR2 is YFSETQ. The CDR3, as DNA: TGCGCCAGCAGCTTGGCACTAGCGGGGGCGAATGAGCAGTTCTTC. Its protein is CASSLALAGANEQFF.

This clonotype was seen many times. This chain links TRBV7-9 with TRBJ2-7; tentatively, D is TRBD2 (6 bases). CDR1 is SEHNR and CDR2 is FQNEAQ in the germline V gene (reference sequence). V was clipped by 6 bases and J by 3 bases, with 12 bases between them. CDR3 size: 13 residues. This CDR3 is CASSHTEGYEQYF. As DNA, the CDR3 is TGTGCCAGCAGTCACACGGAGGGCTACGAGCAGTACTTC.

V usage is TRBV30 and J usage is TRBJ1-1, with D possibly TRBD1 on 5 matching bases. The CDR3 loop spans 11 amino acids. The V end was cut by 4 bases, the J end by 7 bases, with 10 bases between. Germline CDR1 is GTSNPN and CDR2 is SVGIG (reference sequence). The CDR3 protein is CAWTVGGEAFF. CDR3 in DNA: TGTGCCTGGACAGTTGGGGGTGAAGCTTTCTTT.

This clonotype was picked up many times. The V call is TRBV12-3 or TRBV12-4, the J call TRBJ1-2; D ambiguous. Deletions cut 1 base from V and 6 bases from J, with 9 bases between. CDR3 size: 13 residues. CDR3 region: CASSLEGRDGYTF. In DNA form, the CDR3 reads TGTGCCAGCAGTTTAGAAGGGCGGGATGGCTACACCTTC.